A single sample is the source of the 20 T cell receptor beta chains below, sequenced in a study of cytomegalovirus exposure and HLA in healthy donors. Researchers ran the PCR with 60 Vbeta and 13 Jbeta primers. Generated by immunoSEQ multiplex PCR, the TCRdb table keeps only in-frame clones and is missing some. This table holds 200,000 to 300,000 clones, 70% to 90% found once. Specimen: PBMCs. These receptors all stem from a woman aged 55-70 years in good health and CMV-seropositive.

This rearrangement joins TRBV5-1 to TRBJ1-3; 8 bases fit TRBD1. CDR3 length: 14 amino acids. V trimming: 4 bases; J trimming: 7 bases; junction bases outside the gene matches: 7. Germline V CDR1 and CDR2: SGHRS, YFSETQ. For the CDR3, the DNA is TGCGCCAGCAGCCTCTCACAGGGGGGTAACACCATATATTTT. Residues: CASSLSQGGNTIYF. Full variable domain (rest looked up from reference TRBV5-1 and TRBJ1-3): KAGVTQTPRYLIKTRGQQVTLSCSPISGHRSVSWYQQTPGQGLQFLFEYFSETQRNKGNFPGRFSGRQFSNSRSEMNVSTLELGDSALYLCASSLSQGGNTIYFGEGSWLTVV.

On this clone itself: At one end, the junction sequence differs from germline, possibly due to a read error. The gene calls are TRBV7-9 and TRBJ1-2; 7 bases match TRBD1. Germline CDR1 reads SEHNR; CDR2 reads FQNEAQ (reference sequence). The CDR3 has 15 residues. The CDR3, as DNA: TGTTCCAGCAGCTCTCGGACAGGAGTAATATATGGCTACACCTTC. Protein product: CSSSSRTGVIYGYTF.

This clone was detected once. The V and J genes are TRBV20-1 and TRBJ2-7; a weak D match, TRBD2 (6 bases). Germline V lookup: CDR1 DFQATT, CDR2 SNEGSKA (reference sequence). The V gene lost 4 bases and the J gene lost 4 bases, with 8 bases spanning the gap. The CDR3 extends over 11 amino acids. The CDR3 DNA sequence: TGCAGTGCTAAACGGGAGTACGAGCAGTACTTC. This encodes CSAKREYEQYF.

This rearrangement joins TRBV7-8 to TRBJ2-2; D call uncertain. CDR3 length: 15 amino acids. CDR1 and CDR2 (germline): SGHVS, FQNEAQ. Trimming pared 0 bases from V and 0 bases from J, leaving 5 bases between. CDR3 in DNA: TGTGCCAGCAGCTTAGCCCCGGCGAACACCGGGGAGCTGTTTTTT. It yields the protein CASSLAPANTGELFF. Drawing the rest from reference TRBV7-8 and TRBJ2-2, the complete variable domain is GAGVSQSPRYKVAKRGQDVALRCDPISGHVSLFWYQQALGQGPEFLTYFQNEAQLDKSGLPSDRFFAERPEGSVSTLKIQRTQQEDSAVYLCASSLAPANTGELFFGEGSRLTVL.

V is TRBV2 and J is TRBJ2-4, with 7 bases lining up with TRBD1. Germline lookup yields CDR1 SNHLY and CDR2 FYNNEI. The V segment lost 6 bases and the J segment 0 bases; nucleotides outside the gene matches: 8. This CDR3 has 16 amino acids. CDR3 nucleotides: TGTGCCAGCAGCATACAGGGGAACCTAGCCAAAAACATTCAGTACTTC. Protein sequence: CASSIQGNLAKNIQYF.

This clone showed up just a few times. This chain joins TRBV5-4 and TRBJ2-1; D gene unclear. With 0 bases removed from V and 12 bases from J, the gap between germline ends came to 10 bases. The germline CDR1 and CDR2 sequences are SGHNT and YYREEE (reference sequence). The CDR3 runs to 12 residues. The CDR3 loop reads CASSLDIGRQFF. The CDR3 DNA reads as TGTGCCAGCAGCTTGGACATTGGCAGGCAGTTCTTC.

This CDR3 is CASSRDRGSTDTQYF. In DNA form, the CDR3 reads TGTGCCAGCAGCCGGGACAGGGGGAGCACAGATACGCAGTATTTT. V and J are TRBV5-4 and TRBJ2-3, with TRBD1 identical over 11 bases. This CDR3 spans 15 amino acids. V lost 4 bases, J lost 0 bases, and 1 base stayed unmatched. Germline CDR1 reads SGHNT; CDR2 reads YYREEE (reference sequence).

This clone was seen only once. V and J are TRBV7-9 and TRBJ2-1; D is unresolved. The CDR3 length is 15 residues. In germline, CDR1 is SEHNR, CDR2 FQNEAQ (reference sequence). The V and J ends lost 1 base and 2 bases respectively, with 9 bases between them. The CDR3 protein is CASSLDPGTYNEQFF. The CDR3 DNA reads TGTGCCAGCAGCTTAGACCCAGGAACCTACAATGAGCAGTTCTTC.

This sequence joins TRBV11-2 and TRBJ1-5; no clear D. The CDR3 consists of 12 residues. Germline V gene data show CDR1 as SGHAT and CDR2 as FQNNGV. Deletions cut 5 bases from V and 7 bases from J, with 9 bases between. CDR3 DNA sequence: TGTGCCAGCAGCCCAACGGGGCAGCCCCAGCATTTT. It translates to CASSPTGQPQHF.

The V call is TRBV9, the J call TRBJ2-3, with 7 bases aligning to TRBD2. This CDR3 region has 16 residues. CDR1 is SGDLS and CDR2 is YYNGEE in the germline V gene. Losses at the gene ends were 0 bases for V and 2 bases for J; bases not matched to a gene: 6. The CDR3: CASSVAYAGDTDTQYF. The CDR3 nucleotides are TGTGCCAGCAGCGTAGCTTATGCGGGAGACACAGATACGCAGTATTTT.

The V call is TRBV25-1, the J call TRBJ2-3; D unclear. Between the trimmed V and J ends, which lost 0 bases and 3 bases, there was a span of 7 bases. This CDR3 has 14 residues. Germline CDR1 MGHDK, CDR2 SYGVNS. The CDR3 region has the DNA TGTGCCAGCAGTGAATACAGGATGACAGATACGCAGTATTTT. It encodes CASSEYRMTDTQYF.

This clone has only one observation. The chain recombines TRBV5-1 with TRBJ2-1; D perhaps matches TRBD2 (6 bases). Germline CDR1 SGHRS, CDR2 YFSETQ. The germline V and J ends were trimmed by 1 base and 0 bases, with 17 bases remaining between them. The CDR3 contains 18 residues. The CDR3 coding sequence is TGCGCCAGCAGCTTGTCGGTTAGCGGAGACAGCTCCTACAATGAGCAGTTCTTC. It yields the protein CASSLSVSGDSSYNEQFF.

The CDR3, as DNA: TGTGCCAGCGGATACAACAGGGGCAATCAGCCCCAGCATTTT. It specifies CASGYNRGNQPQHF. This chain connects TRBV6-5 to TRBJ1-5; TRBD1 might be the D (6 bases). This CDR3 is built from 14 residues. Germline assignment: CDR1 MNHEY and CDR2 SVGAGI. V lost 8 bases, J lost 2 bases, and 13 bases lay in between.

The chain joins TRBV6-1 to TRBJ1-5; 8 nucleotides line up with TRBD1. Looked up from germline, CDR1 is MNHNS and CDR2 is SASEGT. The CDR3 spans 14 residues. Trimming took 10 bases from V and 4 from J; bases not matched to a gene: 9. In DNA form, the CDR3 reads TGTGCCACTTCATTGACAGGGGAGAATCAGCCCCAGCATTTT. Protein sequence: CATSLTGENQPQHF.

The CDR3 nucleotides are TGTGCCAGCAGCCAGGGGGGACAGGGGGCGGGGAATGAGCAGTTCTTC. Protein product: CASSQGGQGAGNEQFF. The chain is built from TRBV4-2 and TRBJ2-1; 12 positions match TRBD1. The CDR3 length is 16 residues. Germline assignment: CDR1 LGHNA and CDR2 YNFKEQ. Trimming took 3 bases from V and 7 from J; bases not matched to a gene: 7.

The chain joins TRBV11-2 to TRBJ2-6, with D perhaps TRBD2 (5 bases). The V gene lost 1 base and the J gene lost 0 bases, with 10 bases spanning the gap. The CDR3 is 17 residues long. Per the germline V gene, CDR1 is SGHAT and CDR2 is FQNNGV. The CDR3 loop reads CASSLGRRDSGANVLTF. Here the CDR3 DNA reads TGTGCCAGCAGCTTAGGTAGACGGGACTCTGGGGCCAACGTCCTGACTTTC.

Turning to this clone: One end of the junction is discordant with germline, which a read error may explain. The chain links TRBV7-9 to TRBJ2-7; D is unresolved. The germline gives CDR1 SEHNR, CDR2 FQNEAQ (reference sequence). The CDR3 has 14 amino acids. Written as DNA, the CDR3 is TGTTCCAGCAGCTTAACTTTTTCTGCCTACGAGCAGTACTTC. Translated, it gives CSSSLTFSAYEQYF.

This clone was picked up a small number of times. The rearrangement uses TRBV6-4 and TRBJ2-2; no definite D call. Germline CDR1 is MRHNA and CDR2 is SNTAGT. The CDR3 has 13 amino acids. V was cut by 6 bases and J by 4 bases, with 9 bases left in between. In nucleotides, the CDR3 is TGTGCCAGCAGCTCTAGTTCCACCGGGGAGCTGTTTTTT. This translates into CASSSSSTGELFF.

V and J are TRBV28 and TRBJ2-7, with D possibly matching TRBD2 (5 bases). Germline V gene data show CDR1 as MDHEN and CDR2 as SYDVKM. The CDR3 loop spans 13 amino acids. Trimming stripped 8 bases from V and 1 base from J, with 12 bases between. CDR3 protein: CASSSAESYEQYF. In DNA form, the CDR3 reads TGTGCCAGCTCCTCAGCGGAGTCCTACGAGCAGTACTTC.

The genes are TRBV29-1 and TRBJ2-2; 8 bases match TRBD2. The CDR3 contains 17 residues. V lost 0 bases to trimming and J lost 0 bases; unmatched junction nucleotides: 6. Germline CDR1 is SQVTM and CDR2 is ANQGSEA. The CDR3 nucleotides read TGCAGCGTTGAAGATCTAGCGGGTGCCGCGAACACCGGGGAGCTGTTTTTT. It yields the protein CSVEDLAGAANTGELFF.